This passage covers 3 T cell receptor beta chains from one sample sequenced in a study of blood T cell repertoires in COVID-19. TCRdb's copy holds only in-frame clones and misses some; the assay was immunoSEQ multiplex PCR. The data hold about 140,000 clones, with more than 75% observed a single time. The sample comprised peripheral blood. These receptors were taken from a human donor in a cohort sampled during active COVID-19.

The chain employs TRBV30 and TRBJ1-1; 10 bases are a match to TRBD1. This CDR3 is 16 amino acids long. The V and J ends lost 0 bases and 5 bases, in that order; junction bases with no gene match: 9. Germline-derived CDR1 and CDR2 are GTSNPN and SVGIG (reference sequence). CDR3 DNA sequence: TGTGCCTGGAGTGTACAGACAGGGGGCGCGGGAACTGAAGCTTTCTTT. Translating gives CAWSVQTGGAGTEAFF.

The V call is TRBV11-2, the J call TRBJ2-5, with a tentative D call TRBD1 (6 bases). The germline V and J ends were trimmed by 5 bases and 7 bases, with 11 bases remaining between them. CDR1 is SGHAT and CDR2 is FQNNGV in the germline V gene. The CDR3 is made up of 12 amino acids. The DNA for the CDR3 is TGTGCCAGCAGCACCACAGGGTGGACCCAGTACTTC. Protein: CASSTTGWTQYF.

The chain is built from TRBV10-1 and TRBJ1-2, with D tentatively TRBD1 (6 bases). Between the trimmed V and J ends, which lost 9 bases and 8 bases, there was a span of 25 bases. The V gene's germline CDR1 is WNHNN and CDR2 SYGVQD (reference sequence). CDR3 length equals 15 residues. Written as DNA, the CDR3 is TGCGCCAGTCCACAGGGTTGTATGGGCCTTGGGGGCTACACCTTC. This sequence encodes CASPQGCMGLGGYTF.